This T cell receptor beta chain was identified in a study of OX40 agonist ivuxolimab in advanced cancers. About the research overall: From about 23 to 85 years was the age range, with a mean of 60 years, and over 80% were male.

This CDR3 has 13 residues. V was pared by 8 bases and J by 2 bases, with 11 bases between. The germline V gene encodes CDR1 SGHTA and CDR2 FQGTGA. Study conclusions and caveats: Part of the nonresponder group also had normalized T-cell clonal expansion that was low.

A note on this clone: The antigen is undetermined.

The data were produced by immunoSEQ multiplex PCR, yet TCRdb's version contains in-frame clones alone and is incomplete. The sample records approximately 78,000 clones, about 88% being singletons. The chain is built from TRBV7-3 and TRBJ2-3; a possible D gene is TRBD2 (5 bases). The origin of this receptor is an adult with an advanced solid tumor such as melanoma, head and neck, liver or kidney cancer. The sample was CD4+ or CD8+ T cells sorted from blood, taken in a trial of the OX40 agonist ivuxolimab. This CDR3 is CASSGRYTDTQYF. Here the CDR3 DNA reads TGTGCCAGCTCGGGGAGATACACAGATACGCAGTATTTT. Full variable domain (remainder filled in from reference TRBV7-3 and TRBJ2-3): GAGVSQTPSNKVTEKGKYVELRCDPISGHTALYWYRQSLGQGPEFLIYFQGTGAADDSGLPNDRFFAVRPEGSVSTLKIQRTERGDSAVYLCASSGRYTDTQYFGPGTRLTVL.